The rows below give T cell receptor beta chains drawn from one sample of a study of blood T cells in healthy people across ages. TCRdb fed the 5' RACE reads into MiXCR, producing one record per CDR3 protein. The table lists over 450,000 distinct CDR3 sequences, around 24% of them singletons. The data also belong to a second study, concerning T cells of mothers and their children.

The sample consisted of blood. Receptors originate from a boy between 10 and 17 years old in good health. CDR3s include the opening cysteine and the closing phenylalanine or tryptophan. Fields, in order: J gene, D gene, V gene, clone size, CDR3 DNA, CDR3 protein. A D gene is named only where the DNA matches it firmly. For some rows the clone size is stated as once, few or many, or as a class when expanded; others skip it.

j_call: TRBJ1-5; d_call: .; v_call: TRBV20-1; clone_size: .; cdr3_nt: TGCAGTGCTAGTGACCAGGACAACTCGTATAGCAATCAGCCCCAGCATTTT; cdr3_aa: CSASDQDNSYSNQPQHF
j_call: TRBJ2-5; d_call: TRBD2; v_call: TRBV6-6; clone_size: .; cdr3_nt: TGTGCCAGCAGTTACGATGAACTAGCGGGGTATGAGCAGTACTTC; cdr3_aa: CASSYDELAGYEQYF
j_call: TRBJ2-5; d_call: TRBD2; v_call: TRBV7-6; clone_size: .; cdr3_nt: TGTGCCAGCAGCTTACAGCGGGAGAGGGGAGAGACCCAGTACTTC; cdr3_aa: CASSLQRERGETQYF
j_call: TRBJ2-3; d_call: .; v_call: TRBV5-1; clone_size: .; cdr3_nt: TGCGCCAGCAGCTTGGATACGGGGTCCATGGATACGCAGTATTTT; cdr3_aa: CASSLDTGSMDTQYF
j_call: TRBJ2-2; d_call: TRBD1; v_call: TRBV20-1; clone_size: .; cdr3_nt: TGCAGTGCTAACCCCGCGACAGGGCGGACCGGGGAGCTGTTTTTT; cdr3_aa: CSANPATGRTGELFF
j_call: TRBJ2-3; d_call: TRBD2; v_call: TRBV6-2/TRBV6-3; clone_size: many; cdr3_nt: TGTGCCAGCAGTTACGGGAGGGCCACAGATACGCAGTATTTT; cdr3_aa: CASSYGRATDTQYF
j_call: TRBJ2-2; d_call: .; v_call: TRBV28; clone_size: few; cdr3_nt: TGTGCCAGCAGTTTATCCGGGACGGTGAACACCGGGGAGCTGTTTTTT; cdr3_aa: CASSLSGTVNTGELFF
j_call: TRBJ1-1; d_call: .; v_call: TRBV12-3/TRBV12-4; clone_size: .; cdr3_nt: TGTGCCAGCAGTTTAAGTCATGGGGGGAACACTGAAGCTTTCTTT; cdr3_aa: CASSLSHGGNTEAFF
j_call: TRBJ2-1; d_call: TRBD2; v_call: TRBV28; clone_size: many; cdr3_nt: TGTGCCAGCAGTTTGGGACTAGCGGACCACAATGAGCAGTTCTTC; cdr3_aa: CASSLGLADHNEQFF
j_call: TRBJ2-7; d_call: .; v_call: TRBV12-3/TRBV12-4; clone_size: few; cdr3_nt: TGTGCCAGCAGCGCGCGGGACACAGCCTACGAGCAGTACTTC; cdr3_aa: CASSARDTAYEQYF
j_call: TRBJ2-7; d_call: TRBD1; v_call: TRBV4-3; clone_size: few; cdr3_nt: TGCGCCAGCAGCCAAGATTGGGGACAGTTGTATTACGAGCAGTACTTC; cdr3_aa: CASSQDWGQLYYEQYF
j_call: TRBJ1-5; d_call: TRBD1; v_call: TRBV20-1; clone_size: once; cdr3_nt: TGCAGTGCCTCAGACAGGGTAGAGGATCAGCCCCAGCATTTT; cdr3_aa: CSASDRVEDQPQHF
j_call: TRBJ1-5; d_call: .; v_call: TRBV6-9; clone_size: .; cdr3_nt: TGTGCCAGCAGGACGAGGGTGGGAGATCAGCCCCAGCATTTT; cdr3_aa: CASRTRVGDQPQHF
j_call: TRBJ2-1; d_call: TRBD2; v_call: TRBV2; clone_size: .; cdr3_nt: TGTGCCAGCAGTGAGATGGCGGGGGGGTACAATGAGCAGTTCTTC; cdr3_aa: CASSEMAGGYNEQFF
j_call: TRBJ2-1; d_call: TRBD2; v_call: TRBV4-3; clone_size: .; cdr3_nt: TGCGCCAGCAGCCAAGCTTCAGCGGGGGGAAGCAATGAGCAGTTCTTC; cdr3_aa: CASSQASAGGSNEQFF
j_call: TRBJ2-1; d_call: TRBD2; v_call: TRBV4-3; clone_size: .; cdr3_nt: TGCGCCAGCAGCCAAGAGATTAGCGGGAGGTTGGGAAATGAGCAGTTCTTC; cdr3_aa: CASSQEISGRLGNEQFF
j_call: TRBJ2-5; d_call: .; v_call: TRBV7-2; clone_size: .; cdr3_nt: TGTGCCAGCAGCTTAGTCAGGGCGACCAAGCAAGAGACCCAGTACTTC; cdr3_aa: CASSLVRATKQETQYF
j_call: TRBJ1-4; d_call: TRBD1; v_call: TRBV5-5; clone_size: few; cdr3_nt: TGTGCCAGCAGCCGGACAGGGAATAATGAAAAACTGTTTTTT; cdr3_aa: CASSRTGNNEKLFF
j_call: TRBJ2-2; d_call: TRBD1; v_call: TRBV24-1; clone_size: few; cdr3_nt: TGTGCCACCAGTGATCTGACAGGGCAAGGCGGGGAGCTGTTTTTT; cdr3_aa: CATSDLTGQGGELFF
j_call: TRBJ2-7; d_call: TRBD2; v_call: TRBV4-3; clone_size: few; cdr3_nt: TGCGCCAGCAGCCGATCGGGAGGGAGGGACTCCTACGAGCAGTACTTC; cdr3_aa: CASSRSGGRDSYEQYF
j_call: TRBJ2-3; d_call: TRBD2; v_call: TRBV29-1; clone_size: few; cdr3_nt: TGCGGCCTCTCGGGAGGGCAGGGGCCCACAGATACGCAGTATTTT; cdr3_aa: CGLSGGQGPTDTQYF
j_call: TRBJ1-1; d_call: .; v_call: TRBV9; clone_size: .; cdr3_nt: TGTGCCAGCAATCGAGAGGGCACGAACACTGAAGCTTTCTTT; cdr3_aa: CASNREGTNTEAFF
j_call: TRBJ2-3; d_call: TRBD2; v_call: TRBV4-3; clone_size: .; cdr3_nt: TGCGCCAGCAGCCAAGATCGGACTAGCGGGGACGAGCAGTATTTT; cdr3_aa: CASSQDRTSGDEQYF
j_call: TRBJ1-1; d_call: .; v_call: TRBV18; clone_size: .; cdr3_nt: TGTGCCAGCCGAAATTCAGACACCAACACTGAAGCTTTCTTT; cdr3_aa: CASRNSDTNTEAFF
j_call: TRBJ2-3; d_call: .; v_call: TRBV29-1; clone_size: many; cdr3_nt: TGCAGCGTTGTGTTCGCTGCAGATACGCAGTATTTT; cdr3_aa: CSVVFAADTQYF
j_call: TRBJ2-5; d_call: .; v_call: TRBV3-1; clone_size: .; cdr3_nt: TGTGCCAGCAGCCAAGATTTCGGTGTGGGATGGGAGACCCAGTACTTC; cdr3_aa: CASSQDFGVGWETQYF
j_call: TRBJ2-7; d_call: TRBD2; v_call: TRBV3-1; clone_size: .; cdr3_nt: TGTGCCAGCAGCCCCATCTTGCTAGCGGGGCAAAAACGCTACGAGCAGTACTTC; cdr3_aa: CASSPILLAGQKRYEQYF
j_call: TRBJ2-1; d_call: .; v_call: TRBV27; clone_size: .; cdr3_nt: TGTGCCAGCAGTAGATTGATCTGGGTCAATGAGCAGTTCTTC; cdr3_aa: CASSRLIWVNEQFF
j_call: TRBJ2-1; d_call: TRBD1; v_call: TRBV29-1; clone_size: .; cdr3_nt: TGCAGCGGACGGACAGGGGAACAGTTCTTC; cdr3_aa: CSGRTGEQFF
j_call: TRBJ2-5; d_call: TRBD2; v_call: TRBV9; clone_size: .; cdr3_nt: TGTGCCAGCAGCGTAGGGGTTAGCGGGGGGGCCCCAGAGACCCAGTACTTC; cdr3_aa: CASSVGVSGGAPETQYF
j_call: TRBJ2-7; d_call: .; v_call: TRBV7-2; clone_size: .; cdr3_nt: TGTGCCAGCAGCTTATCCCGGACGGTTCCCGAGCAGTACTTC; cdr3_aa: CASSLSRTVPEQYF
j_call: TRBJ1-2; d_call: TRBD1; v_call: TRBV29-1; clone_size: few; cdr3_nt: TGCAGCGTTATCATGATATCATTACAGGGGGCCGATGGCTACACCTTC; cdr3_aa: CSVIMISLQGADGYTF
j_call: TRBJ1-5; d_call: .; v_call: TRBV5-1; clone_size: few; cdr3_nt: TGCGCCAGCAGCTTGGAAAGATCTCGAGGTACTCAGCCCCAGCATTTT; cdr3_aa: CASSLERSRGTQPQHF
j_call: TRBJ1-1; d_call: .; v_call: TRBV9; clone_size: .; cdr3_nt: TGTGCCAGCAGCGTATCAGGGGAGGGAACTACTGAAGCTTTCTTT; cdr3_aa: CASSVSGEGTTEAFF
j_call: TRBJ2-7; d_call: .; v_call: TRBV6-6; clone_size: few; cdr3_nt: TGTGCCAGCAGCGATGGTATATCCTACGAGCAGTACTTC; cdr3_aa: CASSDGISYEQYF
j_call: TRBJ1-1; d_call: .; v_call: TRBV5-1; clone_size: few; cdr3_nt: TGCGCCAGCAGCTCTGGTCGGAACACTGAAGCTTTCTTT; cdr3_aa: CASSSGRNTEAFF
j_call: TRBJ1-2; d_call: .; v_call: TRBV9; clone_size: few; cdr3_nt: TGTGCCAGCAGCGTCCACAGGGATGGCTACACCTTC; cdr3_aa: CASSVHRDGYTF
j_call: TRBJ1-5; d_call: TRBD1; v_call: TRBV6-2/TRBV6-3; clone_size: .; cdr3_nt: TGTGCCAGCAGTTACAACAAGGACAGGGGGGACGAGCCCCAGCATTTT; cdr3_aa: CASSYNKDRGDEPQHF
j_call: TRBJ2-1; d_call: .; v_call: TRBV6-1; clone_size: .; cdr3_nt: TGTGCCAGCAGTGAACTAAGGGGGGGTGCCTACAATGAGCAGTTCTTC; cdr3_aa: CASSELRGGAYNEQFF
j_call: TRBJ1-4; d_call: .; v_call: TRBV7-8; clone_size: many; cdr3_nt: TGTGCCAGCAGCACAGTAGGGGGTAATGAAAAACTGTTTTTT; cdr3_aa: CASSTVGGNEKLFF
j_call: TRBJ2-7; d_call: TRBD1; v_call: TRBV4-1; clone_size: .; cdr3_nt: TGCGCCAGCAGTCTCGACAGGGTTGGTACCTACGAGCAGTACTTC; cdr3_aa: CASSLDRVGTYEQYF
j_call: TRBJ2-1; d_call: TRBD2; v_call: TRBV9; clone_size: few; cdr3_nt: TGTGCCAGCAGCGCGCTAGCGGGAAAAGGCTCCTACAATGAGCAGTTCTTC; cdr3_aa: CASSALAGKGSYNEQFF
j_call: TRBJ2-2; d_call: .; v_call: TRBV7-9; clone_size: once; cdr3_nt: TGTGCCAGCAGCTTAGTTTGGACAGCGAACACCGGGGAGCTGTTTTTT; cdr3_aa: CASSLVWTANTGELFF
j_call: TRBJ2-3; d_call: .; v_call: TRBV3-1; clone_size: .; cdr3_nt: TGTGCCAGCAGCCCGGGACTGCCCCCCTTCCGTTCTACGCAGTATTTT; cdr3_aa: CASSPGLPPFRSTQYF